This T cell receptor beta chain emerged from a study of T cell clusters in autoimmune cytopenias. Study findings and constraints: Clustering suggested that physiological T cell clusters were missing in primary autoimmune cytopenia patients.

This CDR3 contains 15 residues. Germline CDR1 reads SGHAT; CDR2 reads FQNNGV. TRB was amplified from roughly 270 ng of peripheral blood genomic DNA per sample. TRB rearrangements were amplified by touch-down multiplex PCR with mixed TRB-A/B primers. No DNA is given; TCRdb re-called the multiplex PCR reads and lists each CDR3 protein once. This sample's clone table lists about 4,800 distinct CDR3 sequences. Notes on this clonotype: The antigen is unknown.

The rearrangement uses TRBV11-2 and TRBJ2-1; TCRdb indicates TRBD1, and absent DNA this call remains unverified. Sequencing input: peripheral blood. The TCR sequence derives from a human donor with an autoimmune cytopenia or autoimmune hepatitis (not recorded which). The CDR3 here is CASSLLGQGANEQFF.